Presented here are 22 T cell receptor beta chains from one specimen sequenced in a study of blood T cell repertoires in COVID-19. This table comes from immunoSEQ multiplex PCR, and its TCRdb copy is limited to in-frame clones, with some not included. The sample carries roughly 60,000 clones, approximately 88% recorded once. The sequenced sample was peripheral blood. The source of these receptors is a man aged 25 to 40 with COVID-19, enrolled during active disease.

This chain joins TRBV29-1 and TRBJ1-2, with 8 bases identical to TRBD1. Germline CDR1 SQVTM, CDR2 ANQGSEA. The V gene end was trimmed by 2 bases and the J gene end by 4 bases; junction bases not matched to a gene: 3. The CDR3 is made up of 13 amino acids. CDR3 residues: CSVEQGAGYGYTF. The DNA of the CDR3 is TGCAGCGTTGAACAGGGGGCAGGCTATGGCTACACCTTC.

The chain employs TRBV9 and TRBJ2-1; 10 positions agree with TRBD2. Germline V gene sequence: CDR1 SGDLS, CDR2 YYNGEE. The CDR3 is made up of 17 amino acids. J gave up 7 bases and V 0 bases, and 10 bases lay outside the gene matches. The DNA of the CDR3 is TGTGCCAGCAGCGTAGGGGGGCGGTATAGCGGGAGGAATGAGCAGTTCTTC. Residues: CASSVGGRYSGRNEQFF.

The rearrangement uses TRBV28 and TRBJ1-4; 9 bases fit TRBD1. Germline V gene sequence: CDR1 MDHEN, CDR2 SYDVKM. The trim removed 6 bases at V and 9 bases at J, leaving 14 bases unmatched. The CDR3 is made up of 16 amino acids. The CDR3 DNA follows: TGTGCCAGCAGCCCCACATCACAGGGGGCGGGAAAAAAACTGTTTTTT. It yields the protein CASSPTSQGAGKKLFF.

The chain combines TRBV27 with TRBJ1-4, with 8 nucleotides matching TRBD1. With 6 bases clipped from V and 5 bases from J, the junction kept 8 bases outside the gene matches. This CDR3 has 15 residues. CDR1 and CDR2 from the germline V gene are MNHEY and SMNVEV (reference sequence). CDR3 in DNA: TGTGCCAGCAGACCCCCCGGGACAGGAAATGAAAAACTGTTTTTT. This codes for CASRPPGTGNEKLFF.

The genes are TRBV28 and TRBJ2-5; a possible D gene is TRBD1 (6 bases). Trimming removed 5 bases at V and 2 bases at J, with 9 bases between. The germline gives CDR1 MDHEN, CDR2 SYDVKM. The length of the CDR3 is 13 residues. The CDR3 DNA is TGTGCCAGCAGTAGGGACAATCAAGAGACCCAGTACTTC. Its protein is CASSRDNQETQYF.

Only one count was recorded for this clone. The chain uses TRBV27 and TRBJ2-5, with D unresolved. In germline, CDR1 is MNHEY, CDR2 SMNVEV (reference sequence). The germline V and J ends were trimmed by 4 bases and 5 bases, with 5 bases remaining between them. This CDR3 has 11 residues. This CDR3 reads CASSSQETQYF. The CDR3 DNA reads TGTGCCAGCAGTTCCCAGGAGACCCAGTACTTC.

The V gene is TRBV6-5, the J gene TRBJ2-3; TRBD2 matches at 7 bases. Germline lookup yields CDR1 MNHEY and CDR2 SVGAGI. The CDR3 has 15 amino acids. The V segment lost 3 bases and the J segment 1 base; nucleotides outside the gene matches: 4. In DNA, the CDR3 is TGTGCCAGCAGTTATCGCGGGAGTGGCACAGATACGCAGTATTTT. Translating it yields CASSYRGSGTDTQYF.

This rearrangement joins TRBV2 to TRBJ2-5, with a weak D call TRBD2 (6 bases). This CDR3 contains 11 residues. Germline loops: CDR1 SNHLY, CDR2 FYNNEI. Deletions cut 7 bases from V and 5 bases from J, with 8 bases between. The CDR3: CASTREETQYF. DNA for the CDR3: TGTGCCAGCACCCGGGAGGAGACCCAGTACTTC.

The V gene is TRBV5-4, the J gene TRBJ2-1; 7 bases agree with TRBD1. The germline gives CDR1 SGHNT, CDR2 YYREEE (reference sequence). Trimming at V came to 4 bases and at J to 5 bases, leaving 9 bases not matched to a gene. The CDR3 is 15 residues long. CDR3 sequence: CASSVGQRTDNEQFF. The CDR3 coding sequence is TGTGCCAGCAGCGTGGGACAGCGAACAGACAATGAGCAGTTCTTC.

This clone was detected once. This chain joins TRBV28 and TRBJ2-2, with no clear D. The V gene lost 4 bases and the J gene lost 0 bases, with 3 bases spanning the gap. The CDR3 runs 13 residues. Germline loops: CDR1 MDHEN, CDR2 SYDVKM. The CDR3 coding sequence is TGTGCCAGCAGTTCTGCGAACACCGGGGAGCTGTTTTTT. This sequence encodes CASSSANTGELFF.

The rearrangement links TRBV7-2 to TRBJ2-6; tentatively, D is TRBD2 (5 bases). This CDR3 spans 17 amino acids. V was shortened by 5 bases and J by 0 bases, with 14 bases between the two germline ends. Germline CDR1 reads SGHTA; CDR2 reads FQGNSA. Here the CDR3 reads CASSDGSAYSGANVLTF. In DNA form, the CDR3 reads TGTGCCAGCAGCGACGGTAGCGCCTACTCTGGGGCCAACGTCCTGACTTTC.

V and J are TRBV4-2 and TRBJ2-7; TRBD2 agrees at 8 bases. CDR3 length: 15 residues. Germline V CDR1 and CDR2: LGHNA, YNFKEQ. J lost 0 bases, V lost 0 bases, and 1 base had no gene match. The CDR3 DNA follows: TGTGCCAGCAGCCAAGAAAGCGGGAGCTCCTACGAGCAGTACTTC. Translation: CASSQESGSSYEQYF.

J is TRBJ1-2 and V is TRBV4-2, with unresolved D. Per the germline V gene, CDR1 is LGHNA and CDR2 is YNFKEQ. V dropped 0 bases and J dropped 4 bases, with 12 bases sitting between them. The CDR3 is made up of 15 amino acids. The CDR3, as DNA: TGTGCCAGCAGCCAAGATCTGGGTGGGAGCTATGGCTACACCTTC. It yields the protein CASSQDLGGSYGYTF.

The chain uses TRBV2 and TRBJ1-5, with D possibly matching TRBD1 (5 bases). The CDR3 is 14 amino acids. Germline values: CDR1 SNHLY, CDR2 FYNNEI. The V end lost 3 bases, the J end lost 7 bases, and 13 bases lay between the germline ends. Here the CDR3 reads CASSDREGGQPQHF. The CDR3 DNA sequence: TGTGCCAGCAGTGACAGGGAGGGAGGGCAGCCCCAGCATTTT.

The chain is built from TRBV9 and TRBJ2-3; D is uncertain. There are 12 residues in the CDR3. Per the germline V gene, CDR1 is SGDLS and CDR2 is YYNGEE. Trimming removed 4 bases from V and 2 bases from J, with 5 bases in between. For the CDR3, the DNA is TGTGCCAGCAGCCCTACCACAGATACGCAGTATTTT. Its protein is CASSPTTDTQYF.

This clone was found once. One end of the junction is discordant with germline, which a read error may explain. The V gene is TRBV5-6, the J gene TRBJ1-2, with no clear D. There are 13 residues in the CDR3. CDR1 and CDR2 (germline): SGHDT, YYEEEE. The CDR3 sequence: CASSLRVEAGTAF. Here the CDR3 DNA reads TGTGCCAGCAGTCTGAGGGTTGAGGCGGGTACCGCCTTC.

The chain combines TRBV5-4 with TRBJ2-2, with TRBD2 matching 7 bases. Germline V gene lookup returns CDR1 SGHNT and CDR2 YYREEE (reference sequence). J gave up 3 bases and V 0 bases, and 5 bases lay outside the gene matches. The CDR3 extends over 16 amino acids. DNA for the CDR3: TGTGCCAGCAGCTTGGGAGGGAGGGCCTACACCGGGGAGCTGTTTTTT. The encoded protein is CASSLGGRAYTGELFF.

This clone was counted between two and nine times. The rearrangement joins TRBV12-5 to TRBJ1-2; 8 bases line up with TRBD1. V dropped 5 bases and J dropped 3; count of bases not matched to a gene: 17. Per germline, CDR1 LGHNT and CDR2 FRNRAP. The CDR3 covers 18 residues. The CDR3 coding sequence is TGTGCTAGTGGTGCCCTGGACAGGGATCTCTCTCGGGACTATGGCTACACCTTC. Protein sequence: CASGALDRDLSRDYGYTF.

The chain joins TRBV19 to TRBJ1-2; the D gene is possibly TRBD1 (5 bases). V was pared by 5 bases and J by 6 bases, with 19 bases between. The CDR3 totals 15 residues. CDR1 LNHDA and CDR2 SQIVND come from the germline V gene (reference sequence). Here the CDR3 DNA reads TGTGCCAGTAGTGCCGTATTAGGGGCGGTGGATGGCTACACCTTC. Protein product: CASSAVLGAVDGYTF.

This clone has only a few counts. V usage is TRBV29-1 and J usage is TRBJ1-1; D not certain. V was shortened by 5 bases and J by 5 bases, with 15 bases between the two germline ends. The CDR3 length is 13 residues. Germline CDR1 and CDR2: SQVTM and ANQGSEA. The CDR3 region is CSVSPKAGTEAFF. Written as DNA, the CDR3 is TGCAGCGTTAGTCCGAAGGCCGGGACTGAAGCTTTCTTT.

This clone has only a few counts. The chain employs TRBV9 and TRBJ2-7; D is perhaps TRBD2 (7 bases). The ends were cut back, 3 bases at V and 4 bases at J, with 14 bases in the middle. The CDR3 runs to 14 residues. Germline V gives CDR1 SGDLS, CDR2 YYNGEE. CDR3 loop: CASSGGEGDYEQYF. The CDR3 DNA follows: TGTGCCAGCAGCGGGGGGGAGGGGGATTACGAGCAGTACTTC.

CDR3 sequence: CASSLYELAGQVNSPLHF. The CDR3 DNA sequence: TGTGCCAGCAGTTTATATGAACTGGCGGGACAGGTTAATTCACCCCTCCACTTT. The genes are TRBV27 and TRBJ1-6, with 8 bases fitting TRBD1. Germline loops: CDR1 MNHEY, CDR2 SMNVEV (reference sequence). CDR3 size: 18 residues. V gave up 1 base and J gave up 6 bases; unmatched junction bases: 11.